These 17 T cell receptor beta chains originate from one sample sequenced in a study of control samples from healthy donors and cancer patients. Sequencing was performed with immunoSEQ multiplex PCR; in TCRdb, only in-frame clones are kept and a portion is missing. The sample records fewer than 200,000 clones, 90% being singletons. The source material was blood. These receptors were taken from a woman aged 50 to 60 in good health.

This sequence joins TRBV5-1 and TRBJ1-1; D not resolved. Per germline, CDR1 SGHRS and CDR2 YFSETQ. The germline V and J ends were trimmed by 0 bases and 3 bases, with 3 bases remaining between them. This CDR3 spans 12 amino acids. DNA of the CDR3: TGCGCCAGCAGCTTGGGGGACACTGAAGCTTTCTTT. It is translated as CASSLGDTEAFF.

This clone appeared a single time. The chain joins TRBV19 to TRBJ1-5; D call uncertain. CDR1 is LNHDA and CDR2 is SQIVND in the germline V gene (reference sequence). Trimming stripped 6 bases from V and 1 base from J, with 13 bases between. The CDR3 runs 15 residues. The chain's CDR3 is CASRLDVVSNQPQHF. In DNA, the CDR3 is TGTGCCAGTAGACTGGACGTAGTGAGCAATCAGCCCCAGCATTTT.

This sequence joins TRBV7-2 and TRBJ1-5, with 8 positions matching TRBD1. Germline assignment: CDR1 SGHTA and CDR2 FQGNSA. The CDR3 runs 15 residues. V lost 5 bases to trimming and J lost 6 bases; unmatched junction nucleotides: 9. The DNA for the CDR3 is TGTGCCAGCAGCCAAGCGGCAGGGGGCGTTCAGCCCCAGCATTTT. Its translation is CASSQAAGGVQPQHF.

The rearrangement uses TRBV7-9 and TRBJ2-7; D perhaps matches TRBD2 (5 bases). The germline CDR1 and CDR2 sequences are SEHNR and FQNEAQ (reference sequence). The CDR3 spans 14 residues. Trimming took off 5 bases at V and 11 bases at J, with 22 bases between the two ends. CDR3 protein: CASSPARDPLMEYF. CDR3 nucleotides: TGTGCCAGCAGCCCGGCCCGGGATCCCCTTATGGAGTACTTC.

The chain is built from TRBV9 and TRBJ2-7; 7 bases line up with TRBD1. The germline gives CDR1 SGDLS, CDR2 YYNGEE. This CDR3 has 13 amino acids. The trim removed 3 bases at V and 7 bases at J, leaving 7 bases unmatched. Written as DNA, the CDR3 is TGTGCCAGCAGCGCGACAGGGATACGAGAGCAGTACTTC. As protein: CASSATGIREQYF.

The J gene is TRBJ1-2, the V gene TRBV28; TRBD1 might be the D (5 bases). Trimming removed 6 bases at V and 4 bases at J, with 9 bases between. The CDR3 is made up of 12 amino acids. CDR1 and CDR2 (germline): MDHEN, SYDVKM. The CDR3 bases are TGTGCCAGCAGAAGGGACGTCTATGGCTACACCTTC. Residues: CASRRDVYGYTF.

This clone occurred once. The chain is built from TRBV6-4 and TRBJ2-3; D is unclear. V was clipped by 2 bases and J by 3 bases, with 12 bases between them. The CDR3 runs 15 residues. Germline values: CDR1 MRHNA, CDR2 SNTAGT. In DNA form, the CDR3 reads TGTGCCAGCAGTGACCGGGTTGCCGCGACAGATACGCAGTATTTT. Translation gives CASSDRVAATDTQYF.

This chain links TRBV6-5 with TRBJ2-7; 10 nucleotides match TRBD2. From germline, CDR1 is MNHEY and CDR2 SVGAGI. This CDR3 is built from 15 residues. The V gene end was trimmed by 0 bases and the J gene end by 2 bases; junction bases not matched to a gene: 1. CDR3 nucleotides: TGTGCCAGCAGTTACTCGGGACTAGCGCCCTACGAGCAGTACTTC. This gives the protein CASSYSGLAPYEQYF.

The gene calls are TRBV11-3 and TRBJ2-2; D is perhaps TRBD2 (6 bases). CDR3 length: 16 residues. The V gene lost 10 bases and the J gene lost 0 bases, with 18 bases spanning the gap. Germline V gives CDR1 SGHNT, CDR2 YENEEA. CDR3 region: CATERRDGPNTGELFF. CDR3 nucleotide sequence: TGTGCCACCGAACGGAGGGACGGACCGAACACCGGGGAGCTGTTTTTT.

The chain recombines TRBV5-1 with TRBJ2-6; no firm D call. The CDR3 is made up of 17 amino acids. The germline V gene has CDR1 SGHRS and CDR2 YFSETQ. V was shortened by 1 base and J by 1 base, with 12 bases between the two germline ends. Here the CDR3 DNA reads TGCGCCAGCAGCTTGAAGGCAGCGACTTCTGGGGCCAACGTCCTGACTTTC. Encoded protein: CASSLKAATSGANVLTF.

This chain uses TRBV2 with TRBJ2-5; D is unresolved. The CDR3 is 13 residues long. The V and J ends lost 6 bases and 4 bases respectively, with 12 bases between them. Germline CDR1 is SNHLY and CDR2 is FYNNEI. The CDR3 bases are TGTGCCAGCAGAAAAGATCTAGTAGAGACCCAGTACTTC. Translation gives CASRKDLVETQYF. Full variable domain (outside the CDR3, taken from reference TRBV2 and TRBJ2-5): EPEVTQTPSHQVTQMGQEVILRCVPISNHLYFYWYRQILGQKVEFLVSFYNNEISEKSEIFDDQFSVERPDGSNFTLKIRSTKLEDSAMYFCASRKDLVETQYFGPGTRLLVL.

The V call is TRBV27, the J call TRBJ2-2, with TRBD1 matching over 7 bases. CDR3 length: 15 residues. In germline, CDR1 is MNHEY, CDR2 SMNVEV (reference sequence). Germline trimming cut 7 bases from V and 5 bases from J; bases unmatched to any gene: 10. CDR3 DNA sequence: TGTGCCAGCACCGCACTAGGGGGCGCAACCGGGGAGCTGTTTTTT. Its translation: CASTALGGATGELFF.

The chain has TRBV6-5 and TRBJ1-1, with D perhaps matching TRBD1 (5 bases). Germline loops: CDR1 MNHEY, CDR2 SVGAGI. V was shortened by 7 bases and J by 4 bases, with 16 bases between the two germline ends. There are 14 residues in the CDR3. DNA for the CDR3: TGTGCCAGCATTCGGGACGGCCCGGGCACTGAAGCTTTCTTT. This gives the protein CASIRDGPGTEAFF.

This clone was recorded only once. The chain joins TRBV7-6 to TRBJ2-3; 10 nucleotides align to TRBD2. This CDR3 has 17 residues. With 1 base clipped from V and 7 bases from J, the junction kept 11 bases outside the gene matches. CDR1 is SGHVS, CDR2 FNYEAQ, per germline. The CDR3 nucleotides read TGTGCCAGCAGCTTAGGGGTCAGCGGGGGGGCCTCATATACGCAGTATTTT. Translating gives CASSLGVSGGASYTQYF.

The rearrangement links TRBV6-5 to TRBJ1-1; D call uncertain. Germline CDR1 and CDR2: MNHEY and SVGAGI. The length of the CDR3 is 13 residues. With 6 bases removed from V and 1 base from J, the gap between germline ends came to 9 bases. CDR3: CASRTGPNTEAFF. The CDR3 DNA reads TGTGCCAGCAGAACCGGACCGAACACTGAAGCTTTCTTT.

The rearrangement joins TRBV25-1 to TRBJ1-1; no firm D call. Germline V CDR1 and CDR2: MGHDK, SYGVNS. Trimming stripped 2 bases from V and 7 bases from J, with 11 bases between. This CDR3 is 13 amino acids long. The CDR3 sequence: CASSEGSVNEAFF. DNA for the CDR3: TGTGCCAGCAGTGAAGGCAGCGTGAATGAAGCTTTCTTT.

This rearrangement joins TRBV14 to TRBJ1-4; 7 bases fit TRBD1. Trimming at V came to 4 bases and at J to 1 base, leaving 0 bases not matched to a gene. CDR1 and CDR2 (germline): SGHDN, FVKESK. The CDR3 runs to 14 residues. CDR3 nucleotides: TGTGCCAGCAGCCGGGACAGAACTAATGAAAAACTGTTTTTT. This encodes CASSRDRTNEKLFF.